This TCR beta chain was obtained from a study of relationships among human T cell subsets. Study-wide results and caveats: Th1, Th2 and regulatory subsets overlapped substantially in CDR3 sequences.

Note on this clonotype: The antigen is not known.

Anti-CD45RO beads selected memory T cells out of the CD45RA-negative fraction. The T cell receptor alpha and beta CDR3 regions were amplified from mRNA by semiquantitative ARM-PCR. Exponential amplification used communal superprimers after tagged nested gene-specific primers in ARM-PCR. TCRdb fed the multiplex PCR reads into MiXCR, producing one record per CDR3 protein. Of roughly 9,200 distinct CDR3 sequences in the sample, around 52% are singletons; the top ten hold approximately 5.6%. Germline loops: CDR1 WSHSY, CDR2 SAAADI. V was pared by 6 bases and J by 3 bases, with 4 bases of the junction left unmatched. The CDR3 has 15 amino acids.

The sequenced sample consisted of memory T cells sorted from blood. The chain has TRBV10-2 and TRBJ2-1; 11 nucleotides agree with TRBD2. The receptor was derived from a man between 40 and 49 years old in good health. Written as DNA, the CDR3 is TGCGCCAGCAGAACTAGCGGGGGACTCTACAATGAGCAGTTCTTC. It codes for CASRTSGGLYNEQFF.